The 18 T cell receptor beta chains presented below share a single source sample, sequenced in a study of blood T cell repertoires in COVID-19. Produced via immunoSEQ multiplex PCR; TCRdb's table is partial and in-frame only. The data contain 390,000 or so clones, roughly nine tenths of them singletons. The sequenced sample consisted of PBMCs or T cells enriched from blood (not recorded which). Every receptor here comes from a man younger than 35 who had recovered from COVID-19.

The chain has TRBV11-2 and TRBJ2-7; D is undetermined. The V end was cut by 3 bases, the J end by 4 bases, with 7 bases between. Per the germline V gene, CDR1 is SGHAT and CDR2 is FQNNGV. This CDR3 spans 12 amino acids. The CDR3: CASSFTSYEQYF. The CDR3 DNA is TGTGCCAGCAGCTTCACATCGTACGAGCAGTACTTC.

The V call is TRBV5-1, the J call TRBJ2-1; 8 bases are shared with TRBD2. V was pared by 4 bases and J by 6 bases, with 9 bases of the junction left unmatched. Germline V gene lookup returns CDR1 SGHRS and CDR2 YFSETQ. This CDR3 is 15 amino acids long. The CDR3 spells CASSPGTRLGNEQFF. The CDR3 DNA is TGCGCCAGCAGCCCCGGGACTAGATTAGGCAATGAGCAGTTCTTC.

The chain recombines TRBV28 with TRBJ2-2, with D perhaps TRBD2 (6 bases). The germline gives CDR1 MDHEN, CDR2 SYDVKM. The CDR3 has 14 amino acids. Trimming pared 5 bases from V and 6 bases from J, leaving 13 bases between. The CDR3 DNA follows: TGTGCCAGCAGTCGTGGAGGGTCTGCCGGGGAGCTGTTTTTT. Its protein is CASSRGGSAGELFF.

In DNA form, the CDR3 reads TGCGCCAGCAGCTTGGGCCAGTTATCAGTGTCACCCCTCCACTTT. The encoded protein is CASSLGQLSVSPLHF. The chain recombines TRBV5-1 with TRBJ1-6, with D hard to call. The CDR3 is 15 residues long. In germline, CDR1 is SGHRS, CDR2 YFSETQ. The germline V and J ends were trimmed by 0 bases and 10 bases, with 14 bases remaining between them.

CDR3 coding DNA: TGTGCCAGCAGCTTAAGCTCCTCTGGCGGGATGAACACTGAAGCTTTCTTT. The encoded protein is CASSLSSSGGMNTEAFF. The chain carries TRBV7-9 and TRBJ1-1; D call uncertain. V lost 2 bases and J 0 bases, leaving 16 bases between the germline ends. The CDR3 sequence is 17 residues long. Germline V lookup: CDR1 SEHNR, CDR2 FQNEAQ (reference sequence).

The chain is built from TRBV29-1 and TRBJ2-1, with TRBD2 identical over 7 bases. Losses at the gene ends were 4 bases for V and 0 bases for J; bases not matched to a gene: 12. There are 17 residues in the CDR3. The V gene's germline CDR1 is SQVTM and CDR2 ANQGSEA. The CDR3 is CSVGGLGLGVSYNEQFF. The CDR3 DNA reads as TGCAGCGTTGGGGGTTTAGGACTAGGGGTCTCCTACAATGAGCAGTTCTTC.

This chain's CDR3 is CASSPGPIGGKLFF. As DNA, the CDR3 is TGTGCCAGCAGCCCAGGGCCAATCGGCGGAAAACTGTTTTTT. V usage is TRBV7-2 and J usage is TRBJ1-4; the D gene is possibly TRBD1 (5 bases). Trimming stripped 5 bases from V and 10 bases from J, with 17 bases between. The CDR3 extends over 14 amino acids. Germline-derived CDR1 and CDR2 are SGHTA and FQGNSA.

This chain uses TRBV5-1 with TRBJ2-2; 8 bases agree with TRBD2. Trimming took 9 bases from V and 6 from J; bases not matched to a gene: 10. CDR3 length equals 14 residues. Germline V lookup: CDR1 SGHRS, CDR2 YFSETQ. The CDR3 DNA is TGCGCCATCAAGAGCGGGAGCGGACCCGGGGAGCTGTTTTTT. Protein sequence: CAIKSGSGPGELFF.

The rearrangement uses TRBV18 and TRBJ2-1; 15 bases are a match to TRBD2. This CDR3 contains 16 residues. Per germline, CDR1 KGHSH and CDR2 LQKENI. The ends lost 1 base at V and 5 bases at J; junction bases unmatched: 0. The DNA for the CDR3 is TGTGCCAGCTCACCACGGACTAGCGGGGGGGACAATGAGCAGTTCTTC. This encodes CASSPRTSGGDNEQFF.

V is TRBV6-5 and J is TRBJ1-1; the D gene is possibly TRBD1 (5 bases). Trimming shortened V by 5 bases and J by 2 bases, and 12 bases separated the two germline ends. The CDR3 sequence is 14 residues long. CDR1 is MNHEY and CDR2 is SVGAGI in the germline V gene. This chain's CDR3 is CASSTGLGNTEAFF. DNA for the CDR3: TGTGCCAGCAGTACAGGTTTGGGAAACACTGAAGCTTTCTTT.

V gene TRBV7-9 combines with J gene TRBJ2-3; 8 nucleotides match TRBD1. Germline CDR1 and CDR2: SEHNR and FQNEAQ (reference sequence). V lost 4 bases to trimming and J lost 4 bases; unmatched junction nucleotides: 10. This CDR3 has 16 amino acids. As DNA, the CDR3 is TGTGCCAGCAGCTCCGGACAGGGTCGTCAAGCAGATACGCAGTATTTT. As protein: CASSSGQGRQADTQYF.

This chain joins TRBV12-5 and TRBJ2-7; TRBD1 might be the D (6 bases). Trimming took off 1 base at V and 1 base at J, with 17 bases between the two ends. Germline CDR1 is LGHNT and CDR2 is FRNRAP. The CDR3 runs 17 residues. The CDR3 spells CASGLASSVDRSYEQYF. DNA for the CDR3: TGTGCTAGTGGTTTGGCCTCCTCGGTGGACAGATCCTACGAGCAGTACTTC.

This chain links TRBV27 with TRBJ1-1; D is perhaps TRBD1 (5 bases). The germline V gene encodes CDR1 MNHEY and CDR2 SMNVEV (reference sequence). The CDR3 sequence is 12 residues long. V was cut by 5 bases and J by 7 bases, with 11 bases left in between. CDR3 sequence (DNA): TGTGCCAGCAGTCCTCGGGGGAATGAAGCTTTCTTT. It specifies CASSPRGNEAFF.

The count of this clone is one. V and J are TRBV11-2 and TRBJ2-2, with 12 bases aligning to TRBD2. The V segment lost 3 bases and the J segment 0 bases; nucleotides outside the gene matches: 2. In germline, CDR1 is SGHAT, CDR2 FQNNGV. This CDR3 region has 17 residues. The CDR3 sequence is CASSFPSGGANTGELFF. The CDR3 region has the DNA TGTGCCAGCAGCTTCCCTAGCGGGGGGGCGAACACCGGGGAGCTGTTTTTT.

The genes are TRBV10-1 and TRBJ2-1; 11 bases agree with TRBD1. CDR3 size: 18 residues. Looked up from germline, CDR1 is WNHNN and CDR2 is SYGVQD (reference sequence). With 10 bases clipped from V and 0 bases from J, the junction kept 14 bases outside the gene matches. This chain's CDR3 is CAIPGQGGRAGSYNEQFF. CDR3 coding DNA: TGCGCCATCCCGGGACAGGGGGGCCGCGCGGGCTCCTACAATGAGCAGTTCTTC.

V is TRBV28 and J is TRBJ2-1, with 10 positions matching TRBD2. Germline CDR1 is MDHEN and CDR2 is SYDVKM. The CDR3 runs to 13 residues. The CDR3 spells CGCSGGPLNEQFF. CDR3 coding DNA: TGTGGTTGTAGCGGGGGGCCGCTAAATGAGCAGTTCTTC.

V and J are TRBV4-1 and TRBJ1-6; tentatively, D is TRBD1 (5 bases). Trimming removed 0 bases at V and 11 bases at J, with 14 bases between. This CDR3 is 15 amino acids long. The V gene's germline CDR1 is MGHRA and CDR2 YSYEKL. The CDR3 coding sequence is TGCGCCAGCAGCCAAGAAACAGGCGGGGGGGCACCCCTCCACTTT. Translated: CASSQETGGGAPLHF.

The rearrangement links TRBV12-3 or TRBV12-4 to TRBJ1-1; D gene uncertain. This CDR3 comprises 12 residues. The germline V and J ends were trimmed by 6 bases and 3 bases, with 8 bases remaining between them. The CDR3 DNA reads as TGTGCCAGCAGCCCTAGACACACTGAAGCTTTCTTT. This encodes CASSPRHTEAFF.